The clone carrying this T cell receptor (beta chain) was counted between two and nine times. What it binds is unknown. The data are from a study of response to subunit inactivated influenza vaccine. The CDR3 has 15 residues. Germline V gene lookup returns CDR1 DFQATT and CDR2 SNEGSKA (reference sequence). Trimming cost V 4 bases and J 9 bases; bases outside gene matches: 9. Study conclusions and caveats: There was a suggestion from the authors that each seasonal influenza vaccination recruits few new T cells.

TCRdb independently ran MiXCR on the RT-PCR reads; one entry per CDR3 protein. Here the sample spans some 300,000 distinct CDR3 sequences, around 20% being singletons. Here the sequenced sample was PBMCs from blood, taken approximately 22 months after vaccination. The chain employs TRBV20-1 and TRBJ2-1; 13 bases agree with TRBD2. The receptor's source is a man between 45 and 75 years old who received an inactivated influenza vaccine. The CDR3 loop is CSATPGLAGYGEQFF. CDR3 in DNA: TGCAGTGCTACCCCGGGACTAGCGGGATATGGTGAGCAGTTCTTC.